This is a list of T cell receptor beta chains from one sample in a study of T cell responses to AZD1222 COVID-19 vaccine. Clones were read by immunoSEQ multiplex PCR, and TCRdb kept only the in-frame ones, dropping some. The sample contains 80,000 to 100,000 clones, about 89% of which appear only once. Sequencing was performed on peripheral blood, taken 28 days after the second AZD1222 dose. These receptors all come from an adult who received the AZD1222 COVID-19 vaccine. The CDR3 runs from the conserved cysteine through the conserved F or W. A D gene is named only where the DNA matches it firmly. Clone size is given for some rows only: seen once, a few or many times, or a class if the clone is expanded.

clone size | J gene | V gene | D gene | CDR3 protein | CDR3 DNA
- | TRBJ2-1 | TRBV18 | - | CASSLTAYNEQFF | TGTGCCAGCTCACTGACAGCCTACAATGAGCAGTTCTTC
- | TRBJ1-5 | TRBV4-1 | TRBD1 | CASSQDSGGNNQPQHF | TGCGCCAGCAGCCAAGATTCAGGGGGCAACAATCAGCCCCAGCATTTT
few | TRBJ1-6 | TRBV5-1 | - | CASSGEGRGNSPLHF | TGCGCCAGCAGTGGGGAAGGCAGGGGTAATTCACCCCTCCACTTT
- | TRBJ1-4 | TRBV9 | - | CASSVAGGAGGREKLFF | TGTGCCAGCAGCGTAGCCGGGGGGGCCGGGGGCCGTGAAAAACTGTTTTTT
- | TRBJ1-1 | TRBV3-1/TRBV3-2 | - | CASSQGSWNTEAFF | TGTGCCAGCAGCCAAGGGTCGTGGAACACTGAAGCTTTCTTT
- | TRBJ1-6 | TRBV6-5 | - | CASSYSGVPSSSPLHF | TGTGCCAGCAGTTACTCAGGTGTGCCATCGTCTTCACCCCTCCACTTT
- | TRBJ1-1 | TRBV18 | - | CASSPQGITEAFF | TGTGCCAGCTCACCTCAAGGGATTACTGAAGCTTTCTTT
- | TRBJ1-1 | TRBV9 | TRBD1 | CASSPQGPEAFF | TGTGCCAGCAGCCCACAGGGGCCTGAAGCTTTCTTT
- | TRBJ2-5 | TRBV9 | - | CASSATPGYETQYF | TGTGCCAGCAGCGCGACCCCAGGGTACGAGACCCAGTACTTC
- | TRBJ2-5 | TRBV24-1 | - | CATSDPGEYQETQYF | TGTGCCACCAGTGACCCAGGGGAGTACCAAGAGACCCAGTACTTC
- | TRBJ2-2 | TRBV27 | - | CASSSGGASVEDTGELFF | TGTGCCAGCAGTTCGGGGGGCGCTTCCGTTGAGGACACCGGGGAGCTGTTTTTT
- | TRBJ2-2 | TRBV7-3 | - | CASSLGAGGGTGELFF | TGTGCCAGCAGCTTAGGAGCGGGCGGTGGGACCGGGGAGCTGTTTTTT
- | TRBJ2-1 | TRBV5-8 | TRBD2 | CASSLAGLAGTYSYNEQFF | TGTGCCAGCAGCTTGGCCGGGCTAGCGGGGACTTACTCCTACAATGAGCAGTTCTTC
- | TRBJ2-1 | TRBV5-1 | TRBD2 | CASSLGGGMTYNEQFF | TGCGCCAGCAGCTTAGGCGGGGGGATGACCTACAATGAGCAGTTCTTC
- | TRBJ2-7 | TRBV28 | - | CASSSASSYEQYF | TGTGCCAGCAGTTCTGCCAGCTCCTACGAGCAGTACTTC
- | TRBJ2-7 | TRBV12-3/TRBV12-4 | - | CASSLRGVEQYF | TGTGCCAGCAGTTTAAGAGGGGTAGAGCAGTACTTC
- | TRBJ2-2 | TRBV7-6 | TRBD1 | CASSAGGTGGPQTGELFF | TGTGCCAGCAGCGCAGGAGGGACAGGGGGACCGCAAACCGGGGAGCTGTTTTTT
- | TRBJ1-6 | TRBV7-2 | TRBD1 | CASSPRTGFRNSPLHF | TGTGCCAGCAGCCCACGGACAGGTTTTCGGAATTCACCCCTCCACTTT
once | TRBJ1-6 | TRBV9 | - | CASSGPSLSYNSPLHF | TGTGCCAGCAGCGGCCCTAGTTTATCCTATAATTCACCCCTCCACTTT
- | TRBJ2-3 | TRBV7-3 | - | CASSSEDTQYF | TGTGCCAGCAGCTCCGAGGATACGCAGTATTTT
- | TRBJ1-2 | TRBV2 | TRBD1 | CASSEFGQGGYTF | TGTGCCAGCAGTGAGTTTGGACAGGGAGGCTACACCTTC
once | TRBJ1-2 | TRBV6-2/TRBV6-3 | - | CASSYSAYGYTF | TGTGCCAGCAGTTATTCCGCCTATGGCTACACCTTC
- | TRBJ1-3 | TRBV13 | - | CASSSRGGANTIYF | TGTGCCAGCAGCTCCCGGGGCGGAGCAAACACCATATATTTT
- | TRBJ2-7 | TRBV6-5 | TRBD2 | CASSRGGNRNEQYF | TGTGCCAGCAGTCGGGGGGGGAACAGGAACGAGCAGTACTTC
- | TRBJ1-4 | TRBV6-5 | - | CASSARTNEKLFF | TGTGCCAGCAGCGCTAGAACTAATGAAAAACTGTTTTTT
- | TRBJ1-1 | TRBV25-1 | - | CASSDPGRGDTEAFF | TGTGCCAGCAGCGACCCGGGGAGGGGGGACACTGAAGCTTTCTTT
- | TRBJ1-5 | TRBV5-8 | - | CASSGINSNQPQHF | TGTGCCAGCAGCGGCATTAATAGCAATCAGCCCCAGCATTTT
- | TRBJ2-2 | TRBV6-5 | - | CASIFRGAGELFF | TGTGCCAGCATTTTTAGAGGGGCCGGGGAGCTGTTTTTT
few | TRBJ2-7 | TRBV20-1 | - | CSAREAVWQYF | TGCAGTGCTAGAGAGGCGGTATGGCAGTACTTC
- | TRBJ2-1 | TRBV2 | - | CASAQQSSYNEQFF | TGTGCCAGCGCTCAGCAGAGCTCCTACAATGAGCAGTTCTTC
- | TRBJ1-1 | TRBV5-1 | - | CASSLISTVNTEAFF | TGCGCCAGCAGCTTGATTTCGACAGTAAACACTGAAGCTTTCTTT